A single sample gave rise to the 17 T cell receptor beta chains below, sequenced in a study of shared clonotypes between healthy human individuals. Sequenced by immunoSEQ multiplex PCR; TCRdb stores in-frame clones only, minus some. The sample consists of about 320,000 clones, roughly 84% of them appearing once. Source material: memory CD8+ T cells sorted from blood. Specified subset: CD45RO+ cells pooled with CCR7-negative TemRA cells. Receptors were obtained from a man aged 18-30 years in good health.

This clone was recorded many times. The V gene is TRBV7-9, the J gene TRBJ2-4, with D perhaps assigned TRBD1 or TRBD2 (5 bases each). V was cut by 3 bases and J by 7 bases, with 13 bases left in between. The CDR3 length is 14 residues. Germline assignment: CDR1 SEHNR and CDR2 FQNEAQ (reference sequence). The CDR3 sequence is CASSLQGRENIQYF. The CDR3 nucleotides read TGTGCCAGCAGCTTGCAGGGCAGGGAGAACATTCAGTACTTC.

The rearrangement links TRBV4-1 to TRBJ2-5; no definite D call. The germline V gene has CDR1 MGHRA and CDR2 YSYEKL. The CDR3 has 14 residues. Trimming removed 4 bases from V and 6 bases from J, with 15 bases in between. CDR3 sequence: CASSRRPGEKTQYF. The CDR3 DNA reads TGCGCCAGCAGCCGTCGACCGGGTGAGAAGACCCAGTACTTC.

V gene TRBV6-5 combines with J gene TRBJ1-1; D gene unclear. CDR1 and CDR2 from the germline V gene are MNHEY and SVGAGI. V shed 2 bases and J shed 4 bases, with 8 bases lying between them. CDR3 length: 13 residues. CDR3 sequence: CASSYVGPTEAFF. CDR3 nucleotides: TGTGCCAGCAGTTACGTAGGGCCCACTGAAGCTTTCTTT.

This clone has a single count. The chain carries TRBV7-9 and TRBJ2-7; possibly TRBD1 for D (6 bases). Per germline, CDR1 SEHNR and CDR2 FQNEAQ (reference sequence). The CDR3 length is 15 residues. Trimming pared 6 bases from V and 3 bases from J, leaving 18 bases between. CDR3 loop: CASSSGHSRNYEQYF. The CDR3 bases are TGTGCCAGCAGTTCGGGACACTCCCGAAACTACGAGCAGTACTTC.

This chain uses TRBV6-7 with TRBJ2-5, with TRBD1 matching over 8 bases. TRBV6-7 falls under the ORF class, with uncertain function. Trimming cost V 4 bases and J 6 bases; bases outside gene matches: 7. CDR3 size: 14 residues. The CDR3 coding sequence is TGTGCCAGCAGTTGCCGACAGGGGCGAAAGACCCAGTACTTC. It yields the protein CASSCRQGRKTQYF.

The chain joins TRBV4-1 to TRBJ2-3, with D possibly being TRBD2 (5 bases). This CDR3 is 16 amino acids long. With 0 bases removed from V and 3 bases from J, the gap between germline ends came to 13 bases. Germline V gene data show CDR1 as MGHRA and CDR2 as YSYEKL. The CDR3 nucleotides read TGCGCCAGCAGCCAAGAACTCCGAGGGTCGACAGATACGCAGTATTTT. As protein: CASSQELRGSTDTQYF.

For the CDR3, the DNA is TGTGCCAGCAGCTCCAAACCTTGGACAGCTAACTATGGCTACACCTTC. Its translation is CASSSKPWTANYGYTF. This sequence joins TRBV5-6 and TRBJ1-2, with a weak D call TRBD1 (6 bases). CDR3 length equals 16 residues. The germline V and J ends were trimmed by 3 bases and 0 bases, with 15 bases remaining between them. CDR1 SGHDT and CDR2 YYEEEE come from the germline V gene.

The chain recombines TRBV6-5 with TRBJ2-7, with 7 bases that match TRBD2. The trim removed 7 bases at V and 5 bases at J, leaving 14 bases unmatched. The CDR3 has 15 residues. Germline lookup yields CDR1 MNHEY and CDR2 SVGAGI. DNA for the CDR3: TGTGCCAGCACCCATGGGGGGGAGGGTAGGCACGAGCAGTACTTC. Translated, it gives CASTHGGEGRHEQYF.

The chain recombines TRBV7-9 with TRBJ1-1; a weak D match, TRBD1 (5 bases). The CDR3 contains 16 residues. V shed 4 bases and J shed 2 bases, with 17 bases lying between them. Germline V gives CDR1 SEHNR, CDR2 FQNEAQ (reference sequence). The CDR3 DNA follows: TGTGCCAGCAGCTCCGGATCCCCGACAGATAACACTGAAGCTTTCTTT. This gives the protein CASSSGSPTDNTEAFF. Using reference TRBV7-9 and TRBJ1-1 for the parts outside the CDR3, the full variable domain is DTGVSQNPRHKITKRGQNVTFRCDPISEHNRLYWYRQTLGQGPEFLTYFQNEAQLEKSRLLSDRFSAERPKGSFSTLEIQRTEQGDSAMYLCASSSGSPTDNTEAFFGQGTRLTVV.

This chain links TRBV27 with TRBJ2-1; tentatively, D is TRBD2 (6 bases). Trimming stripped 3 bases from V and 7 bases from J, with 10 bases between. The CDR3 runs 13 residues. Per the germline V gene, CDR1 is MNHEY and CDR2 is SMNVEV (reference sequence). DNA of the CDR3: TGTGCCAGCAGTTTGGCGGGGACGAATGAGCAGTTCTTC. Its protein product is CASSLAGTNEQFF.

The chain combines TRBV7-9 with TRBJ2-5; 7 nucleotides match TRBD2. V lost 4 bases to trimming and J lost 4 bases; unmatched junction nucleotides: 9. The CDR3 extends over 15 amino acids. Germline V lookup: CDR1 SEHNR, CDR2 FQNEAQ (reference sequence). CDR3 bases: TGTGCCAGCAGCTCGGTGGGGCTAGCGGTAGAGACCCAGTACTTC. Protein: CASSSVGLAVETQYF.

The chain is built from TRBV5-4 and TRBJ2-7; 9 bases are a match to TRBD2. Per the germline V gene, CDR1 is SGHNT and CDR2 is YYREEE (reference sequence). CDR3 length equals 14 residues. V was clipped by 2 bases and J by 2 bases; unmatched bases: 2. Written as DNA, the CDR3 is TGTGCCAGCAGCTTTAGCGGGAGCGCCTACGAGCAGTACTTC. Translating gives CASSFSGSAYEQYF.

This clone was detected many times. This chain connects TRBV27 to TRBJ2-5; 8 bases align to TRBD1. This CDR3 has 12 residues. Germline V gene lookup returns CDR1 MNHEY and CDR2 SMNVEV (reference sequence). Trimming cost V 5 bases and J 7 bases; bases outside gene matches: 3. In DNA form, the CDR3 reads TGTGCCAGCAGTCCCGACAGGGGGACCCAGTACTTC. Its translation: CASSPDRGTQYF.

As concerns this clone: The identical CDR3 is also encoded by other nucleotide sequences in the sample. V usage is TRBV6-5 and J usage is TRBJ1-1; possibly TRBD1 for D (5 bases). CDR1 MNHEY and CDR2 SVGAGI come from the germline V gene. The CDR3 has 12 residues. V lost 2 bases to trimming and J lost 5 bases, with 6 bases between them. CDR3 sequence reads: CASSYGGTEAFF. The CDR3 DNA reads as TGTGCCAGCAGTTACGGGGGAACTGAAGCTTTCTTT.

This sequence joins TRBV4-2 and TRBJ2-7; a weak D match, TRBD1 (5 bases). CDR1 LGHNA and CDR2 YNFKEQ come from the germline V gene. This CDR3 is built from 14 residues. Trimming stripped 4 bases from V and 2 bases from J, with 12 bases between. The CDR3 nucleotides read TGTGCCAGCAGCCCTGGGGCAGGGACCTACGAGCAGTACTTC. It specifies CASSPGAGTYEQYF.

The V call is TRBV11-2, the J call TRBJ2-2, with 7 bases that match TRBD1. This CDR3 is built from 14 residues. Trimming at V came to 4 bases and at J to 4 bases, leaving 3 bases not matched to a gene. Per germline, CDR1 SGHAT and CDR2 FQNNGV. CDR3 DNA: TGTGCCAGCAGCTACAGGGGAAGCACCGGGGAGCTGTTTTTT. It encodes CASSYRGSTGELFF.

In this sample, this clone is medium-sized. The chain carries TRBV6-1 and TRBJ1-4; 7 positions agree with TRBD1. V dropped 7 bases and J dropped 8; count of bases not matched to a gene: 10. Germline V lookup: CDR1 MNHNS, CDR2 SASEGT. The CDR3 length is 14 residues. CDR3 in amino acids: CASTTTGTREKLFF. The CDR3 DNA reads TGTGCCAGCACCACGACAGGGACGCGGGAAAAACTGTTTTTT.